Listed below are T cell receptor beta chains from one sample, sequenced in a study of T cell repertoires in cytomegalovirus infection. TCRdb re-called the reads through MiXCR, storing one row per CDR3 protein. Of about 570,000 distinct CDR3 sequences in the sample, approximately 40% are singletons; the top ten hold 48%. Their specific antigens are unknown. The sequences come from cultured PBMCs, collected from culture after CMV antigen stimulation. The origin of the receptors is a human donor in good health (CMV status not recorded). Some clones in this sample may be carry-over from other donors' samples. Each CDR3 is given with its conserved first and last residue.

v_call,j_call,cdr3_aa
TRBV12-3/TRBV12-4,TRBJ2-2,CASSLLAVNTGELFF
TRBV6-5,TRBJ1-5,CASGQGFSNQPQHF
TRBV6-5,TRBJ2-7,CASSYSRGSGEQYF
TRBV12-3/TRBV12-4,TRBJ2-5,CASRQEAVETQYF
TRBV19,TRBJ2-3,CASGETSGSPYVDTQYF
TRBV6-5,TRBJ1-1,CASRDRVIEAFF
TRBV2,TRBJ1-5,CASSEGGGNQPQHF
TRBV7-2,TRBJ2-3,CASSRFPGATDTQYF
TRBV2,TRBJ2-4,CASHLRALAKNIQYF
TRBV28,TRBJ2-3,CASSRDRVSADTQYF
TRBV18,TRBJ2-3,CASSPLSRSTDTQYF
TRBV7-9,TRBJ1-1,CASSLDWEMTEAFF
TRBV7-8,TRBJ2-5,CASSSTGLADTYQETQYF
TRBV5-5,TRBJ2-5,CASSWVGQETQYF
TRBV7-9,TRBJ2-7,CASSRRDSSVYEQYF
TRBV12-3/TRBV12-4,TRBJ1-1,CASSPQTGYTEAFF
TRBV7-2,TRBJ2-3,CASRPDPLNTDTQYF
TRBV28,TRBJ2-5,CASSSPSGGGETQYF
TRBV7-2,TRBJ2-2,CASSPRNGGMGGELFF
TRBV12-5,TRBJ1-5,CASGPTVISGQPQHF
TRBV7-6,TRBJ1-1,CASSFLQGEGYTEAFF
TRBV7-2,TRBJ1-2,CASSVGLNYGYTF
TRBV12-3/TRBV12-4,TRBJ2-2,CASSSSGGHTGELFF
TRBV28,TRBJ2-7,CASSLNRWEGSYEQYF
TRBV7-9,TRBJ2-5,CASSLARGPGETQYF
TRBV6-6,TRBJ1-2,CASSLGVPAYGYTF
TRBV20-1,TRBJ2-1,CSAASPTADYNEQFF
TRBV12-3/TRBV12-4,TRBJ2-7,CASSAWDRAYEQYF
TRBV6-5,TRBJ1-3,CASRVRRRENTIYF
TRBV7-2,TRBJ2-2,CASSLAGGRAISFAGELFF
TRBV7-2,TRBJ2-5,CASSNRRLAGQETQYF
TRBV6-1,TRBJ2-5,CASSQRRSGETQYF
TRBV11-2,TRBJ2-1,CASSPGTGEGNEQFF
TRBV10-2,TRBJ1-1,CASSEFVGQLNTEAFF
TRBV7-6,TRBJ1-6,CASSPEAASSYNSPLHF
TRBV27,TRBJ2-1,CASSGGTSGNNEQFF
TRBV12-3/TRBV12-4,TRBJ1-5,CASSQQGPAGPQHF
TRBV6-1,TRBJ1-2,CASRGTGETGYTF
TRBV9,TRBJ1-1,CASATGELGSEAFF
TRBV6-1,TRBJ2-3,CASRSPTSGDLTDTQYF
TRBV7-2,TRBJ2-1,CASSFRLAVEQFF
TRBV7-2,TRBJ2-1,CASRSRGGSSYNEQFF
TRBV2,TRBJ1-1,CASSEAAQAGTEAFF
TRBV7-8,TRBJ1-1,CASSPRQVRSMNTEAFF
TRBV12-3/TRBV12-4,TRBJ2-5,CASSRQGLGTQYF
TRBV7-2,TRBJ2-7,CASSLRQGSYEQYF
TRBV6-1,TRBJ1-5,CASSSRAGTGGMYSNQPQHF
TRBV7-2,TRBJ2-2,CASSQGPGNTGELFF
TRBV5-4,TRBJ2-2,CASGLARPGELFF
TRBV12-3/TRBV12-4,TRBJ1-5,CASSFGGRREPQHF
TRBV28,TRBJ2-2,CASSGRSNTGELFF
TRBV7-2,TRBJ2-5,CASSLAKTSGAEETQYF
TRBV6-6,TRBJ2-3,CASSYPPGLADTDTQYF